The 21 T cell receptor beta chains presented below share a single source sample, sequenced in a study of glioma-infiltrating T cells after dendritic cell vaccination. The table came from immunoSEQ multiplex PCR; TCRdb's copy has only in-frame clones and leaves some out. Found here are around 92,000 clones, 80% of them singletons; the top ten hold 5% to 7%. Time point here: after dendritic cell vaccination, including at tumor progression/relapse. Material: blood, obtained after dendritic cell vaccination. All receptors derive from a human donor with glioblastoma.

This sequence joins TRBV4-1 and TRBJ1-1; no firm D call. V lost 1 base, J lost 3 bases, and 12 bases lay in between. Germline CDR1 and CDR2: MGHRA and YSYEKL. CDR3 length: 15 residues. The CDR3 DNA follows: TGCGCCAGCAGCCAAGTAGAGGGTACCCACACTGAAGCTTTCTTT. Its protein product is CASSQVEGTHTEAFF.

This chain connects TRBV27 to TRBJ2-7; TRBD1 matches 7 bases. This CDR3 has 14 residues. Looked up from germline, CDR1 is MNHEY and CDR2 is SMNVEV (reference sequence). Trimming cost V 3 bases and J 4 bases; bases outside gene matches: 6. This chain's CDR3 is CASSLTGIGYEQYF. The CDR3 DNA is TGTGCCAGCAGTTTGACAGGGATCGGGTACGAGCAGTACTTC.

This rearrangement joins TRBV7-8 to TRBJ2-1; 11 nucleotides match TRBD2. This CDR3 region has 19 residues. V trimming: 0 bases; J trimming: 0 bases; junction bases outside the gene matches: 7. The germline gives CDR1 SGHVS, CDR2 FQNEAQ. The CDR3 loop reads CASSLAIRLAGGSYNEQFF. The CDR3 bases are TGTGCCAGCAGCTTAGCAATTCGGCTAGCGGGAGGCTCCTACAATGAGCAGTTCTTC.

This chain connects TRBV19 to TRBJ2-7, with 7 bases identical to TRBD1. The CDR3 is made up of 15 amino acids. The V gene end was trimmed by 6 bases and the J gene end by 5 bases; junction bases not matched to a gene: 13. Germline V gene data show CDR1 as LNHDA and CDR2 as SQIVND (reference sequence). In DNA form, the CDR3 reads TGTGCCAGTAGCAAGGAGGCAGGGGGAATGGACGAGCAGTACTTC. It codes for CASSKEAGGMDEQYF.

This chain joins TRBV19 and TRBJ2-1; TRBD2 aligns across 9 bases. This CDR3 contains 16 residues. J was trimmed by 4 bases and V by 3 bases; bases with no gene match: 7. Germline assignment: CDR1 LNHDA and CDR2 SQIVND (reference sequence). In DNA, the CDR3 is TGTGCCAGTAGTATTAGTGGCGGGGGGGGTTACAATGAGCAGTTCTTC. Encoded protein: CASSISGGGGYNEQFF.

The genes are TRBV2 and TRBJ2-1; TRBD2 agrees at 8 bases. Trimming took 3 bases from V and 0 from J; bases not matched to a gene: 7. The germline CDR1 and CDR2 sequences are SNHLY and FYNNEI. There are 17 residues in the CDR3. CDR3 sequence: CASSDEGGGNSYNEQFF. The CDR3 DNA is TGTGCCAGCAGTGATGAAGGCGGGGGGAACTCCTACAATGAGCAGTTCTTC.

This clone was detected once. The chain links TRBV10-3 to TRBJ2-2; the match to TRBD2 covers 7 bases. Germline V CDR1 and CDR2: ENHRY, SYGVKD. This CDR3 has 15 residues. After removal of 4 bases from V and 2 bases from J, the junction contained 4 bases not matched to a gene. The CDR3 here is CAISGGGSNTGELFF. The CDR3 bases are TGTGCCATCAGTGGTGGCGGGAGTAACACCGGGGAGCTGTTTTTT.

The chain combines TRBV5-8 with TRBJ2-2; 10 bases align to TRBD2. The CDR3 sequence is 16 residues long. V gave up 3 bases and J gave up 4 bases; unmatched junction bases: 6. Germline V gives CDR1 SGHTS, CDR2 YDEGEE. Here the CDR3 DNA reads TGTGCCAGCAGCTCCAAACTAGCGGGATCCACCGGGGAGCTGTTTTTT. Protein product: CASSSKLAGSTGELFF.

V gene TRBV5-1 combines with J gene TRBJ1-2, with D tentatively TRBD1 (5 bases). Deletions cut 3 bases from V and 7 bases from J, with 16 bases between. The CDR3 loop spans 14 amino acids. The germline gives CDR1 SGHRS, CDR2 YFSETQ. The CDR3 spells CASSWHRRESGYTF. The DNA for the CDR3 is TGCGCCAGCAGCTGGCACAGGAGGGAATCTGGCTACACCTTC.

The chain uses TRBV29-1 and TRBJ1-1, with D perhaps matching TRBD1 (5 bases). Per germline, CDR1 SQVTM and CDR2 ANQGSEA. There are 12 residues in the CDR3. With 5 bases removed from V and 1 base from J, the gap between germline ends came to 8 bases. CDR3: CSVRQPNTEAFF. As DNA, the CDR3 is TGCAGCGTTAGACAGCCGAACACTGAAGCTTTCTTT.

Turning to this clone: At one end the junction does not follow the germline gene, possibly because of a read error. The gene calls are TRBV7-7 and TRBJ2-5; 8 nucleotides align to TRBD1. Germline V gives CDR1 SSHAT, CDR2 FNYEAQ (reference sequence). The CDR3 runs to 15 residues. In DNA, the CDR3 is TGTGCTAGCAGCTTTGGGACAGGAATCCAAGAGACCCAGTACTTC. Its translation: CASSFGTGIQETQYF.

The rearrangement uses TRBV29-1 and TRBJ2-5, with D maybe TRBD1 (5 bases). Deletions cut 3 bases from V and 2 bases from J, with 10 bases between. Germline V lookup: CDR1 SQVTM, CDR2 ANQGSEA. CDR3 length: 13 amino acids. The CDR3: CSVDRQFQETQYF. In DNA, the CDR3 is TGCAGCGTTGACCGACAGTTTCAAGAGACCCAGTACTTC.

CDR3 amino acids: CASGQAHRPQHF. In nucleotides, the CDR3 is TGTGCCAGTGGGCAGGCTCACCGGCCCCAGCATTTT. The J gene is TRBJ1-5, the V gene TRBV27; D not certain. The CDR3 spans 12 residues. Trimming removed 9 bases from V and 9 bases from J, with 15 bases in between. The germline V gene has CDR1 MNHEY and CDR2 SMNVEV (reference sequence).

The rearrangement links TRBV27 to TRBJ2-1; no clear D gene. V was pared by 2 bases and J by 8 bases, with 16 bases between. The CDR3 contains 15 residues. CDR1 is MNHEY and CDR2 is SMNVEV in the germline V gene (reference sequence). CDR3 residues: CASSLRGRSSDEQFF. CDR3 coding DNA: TGTGCCAGCAGTTTACGCGGCCGGAGTAGTGATGAGCAGTTCTTC.

This clone has just one count. This chain links TRBV7-6 with TRBJ1-3; 10 nucleotides align to TRBD1. Trimming removed 5 bases from V and 2 bases from J; junction bases left unmatched: 3. The CDR3 is 15 amino acids. The V gene's germline CDR1 is SGHVS and CDR2 FNYEAQ. The CDR3 here is CASSLGTGAGNTIYF. The CDR3 nucleotides read TGTGCCAGCAGCCTCGGGACAGGGGCTGGAAACACCATATATTTT.

The chain combines TRBV7-9 with TRBJ2-7; tentatively, D is TRBD1 (5 bases). The V gene's germline CDR1 is SEHNR and CDR2 FQNEAQ (reference sequence). This CDR3 comprises 16 residues. V gave up 4 bases and J gave up 4 bases, with 20 bases separating them. CDR3 DNA: TGTGCCAGCAGCTACCGCGGAAGGGGTAGTGAGTACGAGCAGTACTTC. It translates to CASSYRGRGSEYEQYF.

The chain employs TRBV10-3 and TRBJ2-3, with a possible D match to TRBD2 (5 bases). Germline CDR1 ENHRY, CDR2 SYGVKD. Trimming left V 3 bases short and J 1 base short, with 14 bases between. This CDR3 spans 16 amino acids. The CDR3 protein is CAISDGETRRTDTQYF. CDR3 in DNA: TGTGCCATCAGTGACGGGGAAACAAGACGCACAGATACGCAGTATTTT.

This clone was seen many times. The chain links TRBV10-3 to TRBJ1-2, with D unresolved. V was pared by 4 bases and J by 3 bases, with 12 bases between. CDR3 length equals 14 residues. Per the germline V gene, CDR1 is ENHRY and CDR2 is SYGVKD. This chain's CDR3 is CAISARRGDYGYTF. The DNA for the CDR3 is TGTGCCATCAGTGCTCGACGGGGAGACTATGGCTACACCTTC.

In this sample, this clone turned up once. The chain links TRBV7-2 to TRBJ2-7; D gene uncertain. V lost 7 bases, J lost 6 bases, and 19 bases lay in between. The germline CDR1 and CDR2 sequences are SGHTA and FQGNSA. CDR3 length equals 14 residues. For the CDR3, the DNA is TGTGCCAGCAAAGTCCGGTGGTCCCATCCCGAGCAGTACTTC. Protein sequence: CASKVRWSHPEQYF.

This clone was recorded once. The chain joins TRBV5-6 to TRBJ1-1, with a tentative D call TRBD1 (6 bases). The CDR3 consists of 18 residues. The germline V gene has CDR1 SGHDT and CDR2 YYEEEE. The V end was cut by 1 base, the J end by 0 bases, with 19 bases between. CDR3 sequence reads: CASSLRREGGLMNTEAFF. CDR3 sequence (DNA): TGTGCCAGCAGCTTGAGGAGGGAGGGGGGGCTCATGAACACTGAAGCTTTCTTT.

The chain recombines TRBV11-3 with TRBJ2-1, with TRBD2 as a possible D gene (5 bases). Trimming took off 3 bases at V and 13 bases at J, with 19 bases between the two ends. The CDR3 spans 14 residues. In germline, CDR1 is SGHNT, CDR2 YENEEA. DNA for the CDR3: TGTGCCAGCAGCTTGTCCTTGGGAGAGGCGGCACAGTTCTTC. Encoded protein: CASSLSLGEAAQFF.